This T cell receptor (beta chain) was recorded in a study of blood T cell repertoires in COVID-19. The overall study: Samples taken during acute and convalescent COVID-19 were collected in the United States, Italy and Spain. T cells, B-cell-depleted T cells, or PBMCs provided the cDNA or gDNA that served as material.

The Seattle patients joined while their infection was active and were tracked longitudinally afterward. This clone has only one observation. Original analysis: Reference gene primers were amplified, and this amplification served to estimate nucleated cell counts. Generated by immunoSEQ multiplex PCR, the TCRdb table keeps only in-frame clones and is missing some. That table furnishes V, J and clone size, whereas the DNA furnished D and trimming. In the table there are 200,000 to 250,000 clones, more than 80% of which are singletons. Sequencing used peripheral blood. The receptor was derived from an elderly woman with COVID-19, enrolled during active disease.

In DNA, the CDR3 is TGTGCCAGCAGTTACGGCCTGGGCACAGATACGCAGTATTTT. Amino acid sequence: CASSYGLGTDTQYF. The chain links TRBV6-5 to TRBJ2-3, with D uncertain. This CDR3 is built from 14 residues. Germline CDR1 reads MNHEY; CDR2 reads SVGAGI. Trimming stripped 2 bases from V and 1 base from J, with 7 bases between.